This record concerns one TCR beta chain sequence. Its cognate antigen has yet to be identified. No much larger clone exists at a distance of one base, and base qualities are not known. Thawed PBMCs were FACS-sorted into unstimulated Tregs (CD4+CD25+CD127-), CD4+ non-Tregs (CD4+CD25-), CD4 cells and CD8 cells. Blood from healthy controls was obtained either as purchased buffy coats or from healthy volunteers. Healthy control blood was separated into PBMCs by Ficoll density gradient and cryopreserved, and patient PBMCs were collected both before and after transplant. The CDR3 measures 14 amino acids from cysteine to phenylalanine. The DNA shown is the 42-base CDR3, in frame from base 1. Trimming removed 7 bases from V and 0 bases from J; the gene matches leave 4 bases unexplained. CDR1 and CDR2, per the germline V gene (reference sequence), are SGHKS and YYEKEE. This sample is part of a study of Tregs in tolerant kidney transplant recipients (dated by TCRdb to about 2019). The study in broad terms: Before combined kidney and bone marrow transplantation, this study identified donor-specific regulatory T cells using TCRbeta sequencing and then followed those same cells after transplant. TCRbeta repertoire sequencing was used in 3 healthy controls to compare several methods for expanding Tregs specific for an allogeneic donor. What the work shows at the level of the full study, not this receptor alone: Because only a small number of patients were included, the study had limitations, and the results will need to be validated in larger populations as well as under other immunosuppression protocols. The most biologically relevant and donor-specific TCRbeta repertoire appeared to be identified by expanding Tregs with activated donor B cells. Although technical replication error seemed to be minimal, the question of biological reproducibility was not addressed directly.

For TCRbeta CDR3 sequencing, genomic DNA from the sorted cells was extracted using the QIAGEN DNeasy Blood and Tissue Kit. Through immunoSEQ, high-throughput TCRbeta CDR3 sequencing was done commercially, including PCR amplification with internal controls and bias correction. From the authors' description of their analysis: Unique productive TCRbeta sequences were defined by CDR3 nucleotide sequence where primers matched, otherwise by CDR3 amino acid sequence with Vbeta and Jbeta genes. To correct sorting error, sequences shared between sorted populations at a frequency ratio of 2:1 or less were removed; the rest were assigned to the higher population. A sequence counted as donor-reactive if, in CFSE-low cells, the sequence had a frequency of at least 0.01% and was expanded at least 5-fold compared with unstimulated cells. Jensen-Shannon divergence calculated on the top 100 TCRbeta sequences ranked by frequency was used to measure repertoire divergence. When a sample had multiple sequencing runs, each run was corrected for sorting error separately and the runs were then pooled. In TCRdb, the immuneACCESS table is reduced to in-frame sequences with V and J assigned. These tables do not hold every clone; where another copy was compared, an unresolved V gene accounts for under half, and the others remain unexplained. V, J and clone size are those of that table, while D and trimming were read from the DNA. The sample includes about 120,000 clones, with around 91% observed a single time. Approximately 0.59% of the sample goes to the ten largest clones.

Here the chain combines TRBV5-5 and TRBJ1-3, and 7 junction bases match TRBD1. This receptor was taken from a human donor in good health. Sequenced material: CD4+ T cells from blood. The CDR3 reads as follows: CASQDRSSGNTIYF. The DNA sequence is TGTGCCAGCCAGGACAGGAGCTCTGGAAACACCATATATTTT. With all but the CDR3 taken from the reference TRBV5-5 and TRBJ1-3 genes, the full variable domain is: DAGVTQSPTHLIKTRGQQVTLRCSPISGHKSVSWYQQVLGQGPQFIFQYYEKEERGRGNFPDRFSARQFPNYSSELNVNALLLGDSALYLCASQDRSSGNTIYFGEGSWLTVV.